One T cell receptor (beta chain) is described in this entry. This sample was taken from a study of blood T cell repertoires in COVID-19. In the study overall: The United States, Italy and Spain provided the acute and convalescent COVID-19 samples.

V dropped 5 bases and J dropped 9; count of bases not matched to a gene: 5. Germline V lookup: CDR1 SGHVS, CDR2 FQNEAQ. This CDR3 region has 15 residues. As originally analysed: Reference gene primer amplification gave estimated nucleated cell counts. Clones were read by immunoSEQ multiplex PCR, and TCRdb kept only the in-frame ones, dropping some. That table is the source of V, J and clone size, and D and trimming were worked out from the DNA. The repertoire has about 250,000 clones, 88% of them found once; the top ten carry about 5.9%. The Seattle patients joined while their infection was active and were tracked longitudinally afterward.

The sequencing sample was made of peripheral blood. The TCR was taken from a woman in her twenties or thirties with COVID-19, enrolled during active disease. The chain carries TRBV7-8 and TRBJ2-1; 15 bases are a match to TRBD2. CDR3 in amino acids: CASSPRTSGGGEQFF. CDR3 nucleotide sequence: TGTGCCAGCAGCCCCAGGACTAGCGGGGGGGGTGAGCAGTTCTTC.